The present entry profiles one T cell receptor (beta chain) with its context. The CDR3 is made up of 17 amino acids. V gave up 0 bases and J gave up 1 base; unmatched junction bases: 6. The germline gives CDR1 LGHNT, CDR2 FRNRAP. These data come from a study of shared T cell receptors in the human thymus. Assay used: immunoSEQ multiplex PCR; TCRdb lists only in-frame clones, some missing. The sample has some 760,000 clones, over 75% seen once. The sample was also reused in another study, on human thymus T cells. This second study says: Resected material from corrective heart surgery provided the thymus tissue analysed. Gene usage (both V and J) appeared biased in thymic and blood repertoires. Related research has reported that thymic repertoires overlap highly among unrelated individuals.

The chain is built from TRBV12-5 and TRBJ1-1, with 9 bases identical to TRBD1. The receptor's source is a girl under three years old with a congenital heart defect. Sequenced material: thymocytes. CDR3 nucleotide sequence: TGTGCTAGTGGTTTGGTAACCGGGACAGGGTCGAACACTGAAGCTTTCTTT. Residues: CASGLVTGTGSNTEAFF.